The rows below give T cell receptor beta chains drawn from one sample of a study of cytomegalovirus exposure and HLA in healthy donors. Libraries were prepared by immunoSEQ multiplex PCR; TCRdb keeps only in-frame clonotypes and omits some of them. The sample contains some 150,000 clones, around 80% of which appear only once. Sequencing was carried out using PBMCs. The origin of the receptors is a man aged 35 to 55 in good health and CMV-seronegative. Both conserved end residues are part of each CDR3. The order of the fields is D gene, V gene, clone size, CDR3 length, J gene, CDR3 protein, CDR3 DNA. D genes are given only for firm matches. Only part of the rows carry a size: once, few, many, or a class if the clone is expanded.

D gene: NA
V gene: TRBV4-2
clone size: NA
CDR3 length: 15
J gene: TRBJ1-2
CDR3 protein: CASSQDGTGLYGYTF
CDR3 DNA: TGTGCCAGCAGCCAAGACGGAACAGGTCTATATGGCTACACCTTC

D gene: NA
V gene: TRBV27
clone size: NA
CDR3 length: 9
J gene: TRBJ2-1
CDR3 protein: CAIGNEQFF
CDR3 DNA: TGTGCCATCGGGAATGAGCAGTTCTTC

D gene: TRBD2
V gene: TRBV6-5
clone size: NA
CDR3 length: 15
J gene: TRBJ2-3
CDR3 protein: CASSLTSGTFGTQYF
CDR3 DNA: TGTGCCAGCAGTCTGACTAGCGGAACATTCGGTACGCAGTATTTT

D gene: NA
V gene: TRBV5-4
clone size: once
CDR3 length: 14
J gene: TRBJ2-1
CDR3 protein: CAGSQLGEGNEQFF
CDR3 DNA: TGTGCCGGCAGCCAACTGGGCGAGGGCAATGAGCAGTTCTTC

D gene: NA
V gene: TRBV6-1
clone size: NA
CDR3 length: 11
J gene: TRBJ2-1
CDR3 protein: CASSGFREQFF
CDR3 DNA: TGTGCCAGCAGTGGTTTCAGAGAGCAGTTCTTC

D gene: NA
V gene: TRBV9
clone size: NA
CDR3 length: 17
J gene: TRBJ2-7
CDR3 protein: CASSVEYSGQSSYEQYF
CDR3 DNA: TGTGCTAGCAGCGTAGAATATAGCGGACAAAGCTCCTACGAGCAGTACTTC

D gene: NA
V gene: TRBV28
clone size: NA
CDR3 length: 14
J gene: TRBJ2-1
CDR3 protein: CASSVDLPGDEQFF
CDR3 DNA: TGTGCCAGCAGTGTCGACCTTCCCGGGGATGAGCAGTTCTTC

D gene: TRBD2
V gene: TRBV5-1
clone size: once
CDR3 length: 17
J gene: TRBJ2-1
CDR3 protein: CASSPSTASGAYNEQFF
CDR3 DNA: TGCGCCAGCAGCCCGAGCACGGCTAGCGGAGCCTACAATGAGCAGTTCTTC

D gene: NA
V gene: TRBV28
clone size: NA
CDR3 length: 16
J gene: TRBJ2-1
CDR3 protein: CASAAFLIETDNEQFF
CDR3 DNA: TGTGCCAGCGCTGCCTTTTTGATCGAGACAGACAATGAGCAGTTCTTC

D gene: TRBD1
V gene: TRBV19
clone size: few
CDR3 length: 14
J gene: TRBJ1-4
CDR3 protein: CASSETGVGEKLFF
CDR3 DNA: TGTGCCAGTAGTGAGACAGGGGTAGGCGAAAAACTGTTTTTT

D gene: NA
V gene: TRBV7-2
clone size: NA
CDR3 length: 12
J gene: TRBJ2-1
CDR3 protein: CASSQFDSSQFF
CDR3 DNA: TGTGCCAGCAGCCAATTTGACTCTTCCCAGTTCTTC

D gene: NA
V gene: TRBV9
clone size: NA
CDR3 length: 14
J gene: TRBJ2-1
CDR3 protein: CASRATSVANEQFF
CDR3 DNA: TGTGCCAGCAGGGCAACGAGCGTGGCTAATGAGCAGTTCTTC

D gene: NA
V gene: TRBV19
clone size: NA
CDR3 length: 15
J gene: TRBJ2-2
CDR3 protein: CASNLRDANTGELFF
CDR3 DNA: TGTGCCAGTAATCTCCGGGATGCGAACACCGGGGAGCTGTTTTTT

D gene: TRBD1
V gene: TRBV25-1
clone size: NA
CDR3 length: 15
J gene: TRBJ1-6
CDR3 protein: CASSESGGKNSPLHF
CDR3 DNA: TGTGCCAGCAGTGAATCAGGGGGCAAGAATTCACCCCTCCACTTT

D gene: NA
V gene: TRBV11-3
clone size: NA
CDR3 length: 13
J gene: TRBJ2-1
CDR3 protein: CASSLNNYNEQFF
CDR3 DNA: TGTGCCAGCAGCTTGAACAACTACAATGAGCAGTTCTTC

D gene: NA
V gene: TRBV2
clone size: NA
CDR3 length: 18
J gene: TRBJ2-5
CDR3 protein: CASSEAIRSLGPRETQYF
CDR3 DNA: TGTGCCAGCAGTGAAGCAATAAGGTCTCTAGGTCCTCGGGAGACCCAGTACTTC

D gene: NA
V gene: TRBV6-1
clone size: few
CDR3 length: 13
J gene: TRBJ1-4
CDR3 protein: CAAQRSILEKLFF
CDR3 DNA: TGTGCCGCCCAAAGGAGTATTCTTGAAAAACTGTTTTTT

D gene: NA
V gene: TRBV6-6
clone size: NA
CDR3 length: 12
J gene: TRBJ2-7
CDR3 protein: CASSSDSYEQYF
CDR3 DNA: TGTGCCAGCAGTTCAGACTCCTACGAGCAGTACTTC

D gene: NA
V gene: TRBV5-1
clone size: NA
CDR3 length: 14
J gene: TRBJ1-2
CDR3 protein: CASSLVSVRLSYTF
CDR3 DNA: TGTGCCAGCAGCTTGGTCAGTGTTCGATTGAGCTACACCTTC

D gene: TRBD1
V gene: TRBV14
clone size: NA
CDR3 length: 15
J gene: TRBJ1-1
CDR3 protein: CASSQLQGFRTEAFF
CDR3 DNA: TGTGCCAGCAGCCAACTACAGGGGTTCAGGACTGAAGCTTTCTTT

D gene: NA
V gene: TRBV7-2
clone size: NA
CDR3 length: 13
J gene: TRBJ2-2
CDR3 protein: CASSLRRGGELFF
CDR3 DNA: TGTGCCAGCAGCTTACGTCGGGGCGGGGAGCTGTTTTTT

D gene: NA
V gene: TRBV6-5
clone size: NA
CDR3 length: 14
J gene: TRBJ1-2
CDR3 protein: CASSDAGLVYGYTF
CDR3 DNA: TGTGCCAGCAGTGACGCGGGGCTGGTCTATGGCTACACCTTC

D gene: NA
V gene: TRBV7-9
clone size: NA
CDR3 length: 17
J gene: TRBJ2-2
CDR3 protein: CASSLSRREVVTGELFF
CDR3 DNA: TGTGCCAGCAGCTTATCTCGCCGAGAGGTGGTAACCGGGGAGCTGTTTTTT

D gene: TRBD1
V gene: TRBV28
clone size: NA
CDR3 length: 14
J gene: TRBJ1-6
CDR3 protein: CASSGGQGYSPLHF
CDR3 DNA: TGTGCCAGCAGCGGGGGACAGGGCTATTCACCCCTCCACTTT

D gene: TRBD1
V gene: TRBV18
clone size: once
CDR3 length: 13
J gene: TRBJ1-2
CDR3 protein: CASSPRDRDGYTF
CDR3 DNA: TGTGCCAGCTCACCCAGGGACAGAGATGGCTACACCTTC

D gene: NA
V gene: TRBV4-3
clone size: NA
CDR3 length: 18
J gene: TRBJ2-4
CDR3 protein: CASSQELSRRGAFNIQYF
CDR3 DNA: TGCGCCAGCAGCCAAGAGTTATCCCGCCGGGGAGCTTTCAACATTCAGTACTTC

D gene: NA
V gene: TRBV7-9
clone size: NA
CDR3 length: 12
J gene: TRBJ2-5
CDR3 protein: CSSSLVGETQYF
CDR3 DNA: TGTTCCAGCAGCTTAGTCGGGGAGACCCAGTACTTC

D gene: NA
V gene: TRBV19
clone size: NA
CDR3 length: 14
J gene: TRBJ1-5
CDR3 protein: CASRDNSVVRPQHF
CDR3 DNA: TGTGCCAGTAGGGATAACAGTGTGGTAAGGCCCCAGCATTTT

D gene: NA
V gene: TRBV5-5
clone size: NA
CDR3 length: 12
J gene: TRBJ2-7
CDR3 protein: CASTGQSYEQYF
CDR3 DNA: TGTGCCAGTACCGGACAGTCCTACGAGCAGTACTTC

D gene: TRBD1
V gene: TRBV9
clone size: NA
CDR3 length: 17
J gene: TRBJ2-6
CDR3 protein: CASSVATGGSGANVLTF
CDR3 DNA: TGTGCCAGCAGCGTAGCGACAGGGGGCTCTGGGGCCAACGTCCTGACTTTC

D gene: TRBD1
V gene: TRBV5-5
clone size: NA
CDR3 length: 18
J gene: TRBJ1-5
CDR3 protein: CASSSTFIDRVSNQPQHF
CDR3 DNA: TGTGCCAGCAGCTCAACCTTTATAGACAGGGTCAGCAATCAGCCCCAGCATTTT

D gene: NA
V gene: TRBV27
clone size: once
CDR3 length: 12
J gene: TRBJ1-1
CDR3 protein: CASSEQGTEAFF
CDR3 DNA: TGTGCCAGCAGTGAACAGGGCACTGAAGCTTTCTTT

D gene: NA
V gene: TRBV29-1
clone size: NA
CDR3 length: 13
J gene: TRBJ2-7
CDR3 protein: CSVDEGPTYEQYF
CDR3 DNA: TGCAGCGTTGATGAGGGTCCGACCTACGAGCAGTACTTC

D gene: TRBD1
V gene: TRBV2
clone size: NA
CDR3 length: 15
J gene: TRBJ2-7
CDR3 protein: CASSDPNRGTYEQYF
CDR3 DNA: TGTGCCAGCAGTGACCCGAACAGGGGAACCTACGAGCAGTACTTC

D gene: TRBD2
V gene: TRBV29-1
clone size: NA
CDR3 length: 15
J gene: TRBJ2-3
CDR3 protein: CSVDGLAGGTDTQYF
CDR3 DNA: TGCAGCGTGGATGGACTAGCGGGAGGAACAGATACGCAGTATTTT

D gene: TRBD1
V gene: TRBV7-2
clone size: few
CDR3 length: 15
J gene: TRBJ2-3
CDR3 protein: CASSFLGQGVDTQYF
CDR3 DNA: TGTGCCAGCAGCTTCCTAGGACAGGGAGTGGATACGCAGTATTTT

D gene: NA
V gene: TRBV21-1
clone size: few
CDR3 length: 14
J gene: TRBJ1-2
CDR3 protein: CASSKQTGAYGYTF
CDR3 DNA: TGTGCCAGCAGCAAACAAACAGGGGCCTATGGCTACACCTTC

D gene: NA
V gene: TRBV4-2
clone size: NA
CDR3 length: 16
J gene: TRBJ2-2
CDR3 protein: CASSQSLALNTGELFF
CDR3 DNA: TGTGCCAGCAGCCAAAGTCTAGCGCTGAACACCGGGGAGCTGTTTTTT

D gene: NA
V gene: TRBV6-5
clone size: NA
CDR3 length: 15
J gene: TRBJ1-2
CDR3 protein: CASSLVQGMRYGYTF
CDR3 DNA: TGTGCCAGCAGCCTCGTACAGGGAATGAGATATGGCTACACCTTC

D gene: NA
V gene: TRBV13
clone size: NA
CDR3 length: 16
J gene: TRBJ2-6
CDR3 protein: CASSNRRDSGANVLTF
CDR3 DNA: TGTGCCAGCAGCAACCGACGGGACTCTGGGGCCAACGTCCTGACTTTC